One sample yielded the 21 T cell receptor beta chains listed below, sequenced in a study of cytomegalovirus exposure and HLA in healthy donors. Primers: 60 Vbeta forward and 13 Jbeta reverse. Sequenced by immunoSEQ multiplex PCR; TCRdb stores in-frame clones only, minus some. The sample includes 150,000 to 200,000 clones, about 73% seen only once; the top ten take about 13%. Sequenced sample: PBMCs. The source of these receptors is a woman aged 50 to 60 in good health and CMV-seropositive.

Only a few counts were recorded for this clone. The CDR3 here is CASSFRTASTDTQYF. CDR3 nucleotide sequence: TGTGCCAGCAGCTTTCGGACAGCTAGCACAGATACGCAGTATTTT. The rearrangement joins TRBV5-4 to TRBJ2-3; possible D gene TRBD1, 6 bases. Between the trimmed V and J ends, which lost 2 bases and 0 bases, there was a span of 10 bases. Per germline, CDR1 SGHNT and CDR2 YYREEE (reference sequence). The CDR3 sequence is 15 residues long.

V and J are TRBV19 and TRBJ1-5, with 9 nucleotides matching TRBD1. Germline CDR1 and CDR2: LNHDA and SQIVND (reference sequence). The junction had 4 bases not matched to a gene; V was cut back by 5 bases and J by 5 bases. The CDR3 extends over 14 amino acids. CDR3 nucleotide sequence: TGTGCCAGTAGTGTTTGGACAGGGGATCAGCCCCAGCATTTT. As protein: CASSVWTGDQPQHF.

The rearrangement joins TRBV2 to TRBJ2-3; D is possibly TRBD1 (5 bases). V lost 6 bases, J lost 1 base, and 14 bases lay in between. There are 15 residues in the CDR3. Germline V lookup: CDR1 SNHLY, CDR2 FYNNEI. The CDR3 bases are TGTGCCAGCAGGATGACTGGGGCGGGCACAGATACGCAGTATTTT. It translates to CASRMTGAGTDTQYF.

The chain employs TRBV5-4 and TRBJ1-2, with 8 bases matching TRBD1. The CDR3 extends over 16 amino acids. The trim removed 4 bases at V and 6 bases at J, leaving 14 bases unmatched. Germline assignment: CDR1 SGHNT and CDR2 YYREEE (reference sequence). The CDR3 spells CASSPRTGWGVDGYTF. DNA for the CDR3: TGTGCCAGCAGCCCCCGGACAGGGTGGGGAGTGGATGGCTACACCTTC.

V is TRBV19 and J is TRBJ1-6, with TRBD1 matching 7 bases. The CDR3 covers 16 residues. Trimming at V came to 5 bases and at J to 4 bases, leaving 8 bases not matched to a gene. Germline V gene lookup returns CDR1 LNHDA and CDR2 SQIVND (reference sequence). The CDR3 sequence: CASSETGRGYNSPLHF. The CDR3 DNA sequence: TGTGCCAGTAGTGAGACAGGGAGAGGGTATAATTCACCCCTCCACTTT.

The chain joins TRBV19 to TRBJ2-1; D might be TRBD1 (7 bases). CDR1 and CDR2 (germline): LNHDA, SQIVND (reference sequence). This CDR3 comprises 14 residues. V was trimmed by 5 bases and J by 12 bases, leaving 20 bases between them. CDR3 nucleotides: TGTGCCAGTAGTCCGGGGGACAGCTTAAATCGGCAGTTCTTC. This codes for CASSPGDSLNRQFF. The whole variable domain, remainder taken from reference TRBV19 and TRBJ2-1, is DGGITQSPKYLFRKEGQNVTLSCEQNLNHDAMYWYRQDPGQGLRLIYYSQIVNDFQKGDIAEGYSVSREKKESFPLTVTSAQKNPTAFYLCASSPGDSLNRQFFGPGTRLTVL.

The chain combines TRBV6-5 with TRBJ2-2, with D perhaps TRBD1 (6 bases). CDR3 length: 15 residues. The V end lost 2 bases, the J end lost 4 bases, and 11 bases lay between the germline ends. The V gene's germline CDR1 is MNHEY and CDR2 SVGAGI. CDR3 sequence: CASSYLQGGTGELFF. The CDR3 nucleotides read TGTGCCAGCAGTTACCTACAAGGGGGCACCGGGGAGCTGTTTTTT.

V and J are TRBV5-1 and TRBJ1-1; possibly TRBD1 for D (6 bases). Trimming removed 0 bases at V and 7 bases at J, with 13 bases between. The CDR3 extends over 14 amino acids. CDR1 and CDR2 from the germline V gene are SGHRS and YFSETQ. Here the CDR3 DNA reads TGCGCCAGCAGCTTGGTTGGGGGCTTGAGTGAAGCTTTCTTT. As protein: CASSLVGGLSEAFF.

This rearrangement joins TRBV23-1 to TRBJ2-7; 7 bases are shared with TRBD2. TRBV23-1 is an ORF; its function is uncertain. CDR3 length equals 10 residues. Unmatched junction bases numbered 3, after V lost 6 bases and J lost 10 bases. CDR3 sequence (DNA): TGCGCCAGCAGGGGGGGGGAACAGTACTTC. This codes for CASRGGEQYF.

The CDR3 reads CASSLGGSYGYTF. CDR3 bases: TGTGCCAGCAGCCTAGGGGGTAGCTATGGCTACACCTTC. The chain is built from TRBV28 and TRBJ1-2; D may be TRBD1 (6 bases). CDR3 length equals 13 residues. V was trimmed by 6 bases and J by 4 bases, leaving 12 bases between them. Germline V CDR1 and CDR2: MDHEN, SYDVKM.

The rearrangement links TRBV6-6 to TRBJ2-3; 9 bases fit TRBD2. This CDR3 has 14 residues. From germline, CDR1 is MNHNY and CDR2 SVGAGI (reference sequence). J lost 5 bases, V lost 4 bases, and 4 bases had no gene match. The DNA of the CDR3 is TGTGCCAGCAGTTCCCCGACTAGCGGAGATACGCAGTATTTT. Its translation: CASSSPTSGDTQYF.

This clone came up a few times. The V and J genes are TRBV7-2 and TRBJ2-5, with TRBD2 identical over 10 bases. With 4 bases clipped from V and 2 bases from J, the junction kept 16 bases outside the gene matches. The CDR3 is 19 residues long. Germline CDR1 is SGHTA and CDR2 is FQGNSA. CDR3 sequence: CASSSQIAVLAGDQETQYF. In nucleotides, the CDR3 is TGTGCCAGCAGCTCTCAGATAGCGGTTCTAGCGGGGGATCAAGAGACCCAGTACTTC.

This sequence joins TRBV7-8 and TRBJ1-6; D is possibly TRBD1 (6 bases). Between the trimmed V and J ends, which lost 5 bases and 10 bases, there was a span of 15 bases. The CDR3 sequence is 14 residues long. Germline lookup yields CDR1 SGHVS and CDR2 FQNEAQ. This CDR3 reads CASSVQGEGSPLHF. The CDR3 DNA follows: TGTGCCAGCAGCGTACAGGGCGAGGGATCACCCCTCCACTTT.

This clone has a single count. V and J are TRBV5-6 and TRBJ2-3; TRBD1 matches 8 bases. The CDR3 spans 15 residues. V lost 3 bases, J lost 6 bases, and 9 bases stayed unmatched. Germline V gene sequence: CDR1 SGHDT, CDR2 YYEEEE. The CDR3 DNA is TGTGCCAGCAGCTGGGGGACAGGACCCGGGGATACGCAGTATTTT. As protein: CASSWGTGPGDTQYF. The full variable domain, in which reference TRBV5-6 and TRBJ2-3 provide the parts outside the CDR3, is DAGVTQSPTHLIKTRGQQVTLRCSPKSGHDTVSWYQQALGQGPQFIFQYYEEEERQRGNFPDRFSGHQFPNYSSELNVNALLLGDSALYLCASSWGTGPGDTQYFGPGTRLTVL.

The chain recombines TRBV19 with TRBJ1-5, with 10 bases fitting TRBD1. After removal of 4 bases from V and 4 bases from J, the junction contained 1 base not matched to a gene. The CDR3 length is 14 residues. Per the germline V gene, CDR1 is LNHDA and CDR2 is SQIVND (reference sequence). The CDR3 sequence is CASSRQGANQPQHF. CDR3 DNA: TGTGCCAGTAGTAGACAGGGGGCGAATCAGCCCCAGCATTTT.

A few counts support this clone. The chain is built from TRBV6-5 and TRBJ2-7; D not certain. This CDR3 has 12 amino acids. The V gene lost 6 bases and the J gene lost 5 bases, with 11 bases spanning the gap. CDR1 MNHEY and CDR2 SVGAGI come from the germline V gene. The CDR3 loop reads CASSSSGHEQYF. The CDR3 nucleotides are TGTGCCAGCAGCTCTTCGGGTCACGAGCAGTACTTC.

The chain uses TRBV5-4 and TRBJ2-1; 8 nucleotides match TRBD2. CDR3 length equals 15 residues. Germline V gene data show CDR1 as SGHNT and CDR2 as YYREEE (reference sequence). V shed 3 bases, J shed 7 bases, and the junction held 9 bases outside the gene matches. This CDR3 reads CASSSGGAIQNEQFF. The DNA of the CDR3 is TGTGCCAGCAGCTCCGGGGGGGCAATACAGAATGAGCAGTTCTTC.

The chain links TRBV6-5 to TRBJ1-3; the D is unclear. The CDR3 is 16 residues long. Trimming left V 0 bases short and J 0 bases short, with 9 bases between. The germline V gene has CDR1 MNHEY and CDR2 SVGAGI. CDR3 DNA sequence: TGTGCCAGCAGTTACTCCGTTTCTACCTCTGGAAACACCATATATTTT. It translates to CASSYSVSTSGNTIYF.

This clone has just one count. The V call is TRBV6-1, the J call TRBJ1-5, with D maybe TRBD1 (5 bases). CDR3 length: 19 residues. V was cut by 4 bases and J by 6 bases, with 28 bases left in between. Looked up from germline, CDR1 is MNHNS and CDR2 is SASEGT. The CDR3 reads CASSVRRVSALTGGQPQHF. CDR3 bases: TGTGCCAGCAGTGTTCGACGGGTCTCGGCGTTAACGGGGGGTCAGCCCCAGCATTTT.

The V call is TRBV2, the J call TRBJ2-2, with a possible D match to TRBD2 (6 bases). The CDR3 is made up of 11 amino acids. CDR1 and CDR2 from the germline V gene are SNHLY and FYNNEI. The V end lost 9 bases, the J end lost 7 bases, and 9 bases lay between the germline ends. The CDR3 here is CASAGGGELFF. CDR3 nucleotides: TGTGCCAGTGCCGGGGGCGGGGAGCTGTTTTTT.

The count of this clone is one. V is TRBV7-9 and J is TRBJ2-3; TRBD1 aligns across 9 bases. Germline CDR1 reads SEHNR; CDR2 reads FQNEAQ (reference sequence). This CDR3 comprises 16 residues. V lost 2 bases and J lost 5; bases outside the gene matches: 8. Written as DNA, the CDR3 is TGTGCCAGCAGCTTATCTCTCACAGGGGGCGAAGATACGCAGTATTTT. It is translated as CASSLSLTGGEDTQYF.